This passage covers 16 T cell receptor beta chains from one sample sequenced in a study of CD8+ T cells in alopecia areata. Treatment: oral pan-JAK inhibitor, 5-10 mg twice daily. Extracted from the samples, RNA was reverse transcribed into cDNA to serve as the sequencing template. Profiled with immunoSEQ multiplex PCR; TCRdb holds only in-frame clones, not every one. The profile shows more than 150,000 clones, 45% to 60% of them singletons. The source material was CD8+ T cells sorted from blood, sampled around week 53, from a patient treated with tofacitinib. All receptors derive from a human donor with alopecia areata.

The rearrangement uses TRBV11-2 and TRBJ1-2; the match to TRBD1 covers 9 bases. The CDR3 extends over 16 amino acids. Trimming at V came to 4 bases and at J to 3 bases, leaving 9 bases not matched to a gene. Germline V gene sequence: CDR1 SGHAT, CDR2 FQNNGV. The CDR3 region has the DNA TGTGCCAGCAGCTGGATCCTCGGACAGGGGTACTATGGCTACACCTTC. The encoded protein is CASSWILGQGYYGYTF.

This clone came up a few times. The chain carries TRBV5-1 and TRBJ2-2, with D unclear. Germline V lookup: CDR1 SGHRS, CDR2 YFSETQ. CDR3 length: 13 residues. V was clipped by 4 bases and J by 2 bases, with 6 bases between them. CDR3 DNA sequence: TGCGCCAGCAGCCCTTACAACACCGGGGAGCTGTTTTTT. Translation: CASSPYNTGELFF.

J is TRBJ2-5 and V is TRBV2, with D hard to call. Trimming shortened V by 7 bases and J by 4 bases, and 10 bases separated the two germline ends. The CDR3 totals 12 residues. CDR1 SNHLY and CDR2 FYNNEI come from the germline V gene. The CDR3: CASIGKGETQYF. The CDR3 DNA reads TGTGCCAGCATTGGAAAGGGAGAGACCCAGTACTTC.

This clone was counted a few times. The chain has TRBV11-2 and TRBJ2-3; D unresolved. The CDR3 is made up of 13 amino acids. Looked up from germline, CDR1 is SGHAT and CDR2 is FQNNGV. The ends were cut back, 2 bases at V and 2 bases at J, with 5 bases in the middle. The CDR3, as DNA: TGTGCCAGCAGCTTACCCAACACAGATACGCAGTATTTT. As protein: CASSLPNTDTQYF.

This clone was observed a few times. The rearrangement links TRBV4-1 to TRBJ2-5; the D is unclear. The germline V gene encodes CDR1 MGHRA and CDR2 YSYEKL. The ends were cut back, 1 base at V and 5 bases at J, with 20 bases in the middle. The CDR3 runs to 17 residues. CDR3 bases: TGCGCCAGCAGCCAAGGGGTCGGGCAGGTAGTGAAGGAGACCCAGTACTTC. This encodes CASSQGVGQVVKETQYF.

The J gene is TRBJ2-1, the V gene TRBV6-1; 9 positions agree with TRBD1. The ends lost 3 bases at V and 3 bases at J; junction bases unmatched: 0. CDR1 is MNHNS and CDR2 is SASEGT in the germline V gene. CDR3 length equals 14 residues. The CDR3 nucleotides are TGTGCCAGCAGTGAGACAGGGGGCTACAATGAGCAGTTCTTC. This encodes CASSETGGYNEQFF.

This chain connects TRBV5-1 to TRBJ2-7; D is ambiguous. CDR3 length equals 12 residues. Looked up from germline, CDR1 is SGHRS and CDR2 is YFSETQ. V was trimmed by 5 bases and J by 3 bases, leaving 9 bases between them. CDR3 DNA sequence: TGCGCCAGCAGATCCTCGGTCTACGAGCAGTACTTC. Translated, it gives CASRSSVYEQYF.

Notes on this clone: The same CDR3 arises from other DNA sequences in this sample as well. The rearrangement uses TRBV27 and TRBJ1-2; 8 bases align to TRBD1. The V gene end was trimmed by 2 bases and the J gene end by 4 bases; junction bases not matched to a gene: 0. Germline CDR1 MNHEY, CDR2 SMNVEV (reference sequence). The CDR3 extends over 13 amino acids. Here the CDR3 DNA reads TGTGCCAGCAGTTTAACAGGGGGCTATGGCTACACCTTC. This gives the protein CASSLTGGYGYTF.

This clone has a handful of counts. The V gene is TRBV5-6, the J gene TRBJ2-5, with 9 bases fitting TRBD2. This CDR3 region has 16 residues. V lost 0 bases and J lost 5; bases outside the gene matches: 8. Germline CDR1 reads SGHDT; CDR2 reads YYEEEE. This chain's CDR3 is CASSLELAGELETQYF. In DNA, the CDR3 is TGTGCCAGCAGCTTGGAGTTAGCGGGGGAATTGGAGACCCAGTACTTC.

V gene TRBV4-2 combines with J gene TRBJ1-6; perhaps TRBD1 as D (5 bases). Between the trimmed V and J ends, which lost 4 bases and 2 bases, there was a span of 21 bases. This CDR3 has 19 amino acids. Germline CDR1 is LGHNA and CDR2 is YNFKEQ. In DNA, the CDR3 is TGTGCCAGCAGCCTCCTTTCCTCAGGGACGGAAGCCTATAATTCACCCCTCCACTTT. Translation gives CASSLLSSGTEAYNSPLHF.

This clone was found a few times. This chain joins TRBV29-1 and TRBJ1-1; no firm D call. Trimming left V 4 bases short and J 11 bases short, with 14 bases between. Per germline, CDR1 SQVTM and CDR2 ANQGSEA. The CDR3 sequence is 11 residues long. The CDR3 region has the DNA TGCAGCGTTGTAACACCGGGAGGGGCTTTCTTT. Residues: CSVVTPGGAFF.

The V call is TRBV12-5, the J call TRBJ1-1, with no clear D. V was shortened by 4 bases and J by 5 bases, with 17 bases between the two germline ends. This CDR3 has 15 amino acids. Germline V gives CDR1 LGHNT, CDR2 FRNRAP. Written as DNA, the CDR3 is TGTGCTAGTGGTTCTGTTGCTGTAGGGCGAACTGAAGCTTTCTTT. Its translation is CASGSVAVGRTEAFF.

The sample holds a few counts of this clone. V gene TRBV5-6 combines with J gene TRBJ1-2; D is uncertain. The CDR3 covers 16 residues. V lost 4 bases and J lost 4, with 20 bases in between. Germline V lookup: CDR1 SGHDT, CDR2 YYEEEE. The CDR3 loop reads CASSSDRALGPYGYTF. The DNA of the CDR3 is TGTGCCAGCAGCAGTGACCGGGCCCTTGGACCCTATGGCTACACCTTC.

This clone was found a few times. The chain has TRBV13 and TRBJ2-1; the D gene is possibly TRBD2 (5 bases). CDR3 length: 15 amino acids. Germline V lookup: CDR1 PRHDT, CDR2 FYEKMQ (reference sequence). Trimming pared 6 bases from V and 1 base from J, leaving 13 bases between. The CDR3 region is CASRAASGSYNEQFF. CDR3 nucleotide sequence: TGTGCCAGCAGAGCGGCGAGTGGGTCCTACAATGAGCAGTTCTTC.

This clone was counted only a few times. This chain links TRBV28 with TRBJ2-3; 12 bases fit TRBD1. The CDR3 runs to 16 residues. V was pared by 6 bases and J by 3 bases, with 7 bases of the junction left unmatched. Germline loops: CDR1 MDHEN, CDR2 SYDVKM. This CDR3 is CASSAPGQGATDTQYF. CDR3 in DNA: TGTGCCAGCAGCGCCCCGGGACAGGGGGCAACAGATACGCAGTATTTT.

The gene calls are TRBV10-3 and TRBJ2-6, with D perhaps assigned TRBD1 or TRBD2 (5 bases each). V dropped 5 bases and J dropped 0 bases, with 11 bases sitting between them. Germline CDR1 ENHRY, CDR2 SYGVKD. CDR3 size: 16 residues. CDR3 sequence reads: CAISPPGGSGANVLTF. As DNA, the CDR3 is TGTGCCATCAGTCCTCCTGGGGGCTCTGGGGCCAACGTCCTGACTTTC.